A single T cell receptor beta chain is shown here with its context. Its target is unknown. The record originates from a study of T cells after yellow fever vaccination. Germline V gene sequence: CDR1 SGDLS, CDR2 YYNGEE. Deletions cut 4 bases from V and 1 base from J, with 11 bases between. The CDR3 spans 14 residues. Study-level findings and limits: CD4 and CD8 compartments shared a small share of clonotypes.

They built TCR cDNA with 5'RACE template switching, a step that put in a universal primer site and UMIs. TCRdb itself ran the 5' RACE reads through MiXCR, one entry per CDR3 protein. Of about 580,000 distinct CDR3 sequences listed, about 17% were seen once; the top ten hold 17%. The chain joins TRBV9 to TRBJ1-1; the D gene is possibly TRBD1 (6 bases). This specimen consisted of PBMCs, obtained about 5 days after the first yellow fever vaccination. This TCR was sampled from a man aged 18-30 years who received the YFV17D yellow fever vaccine. DNA of the CDR3: TGTGCCAGCAGCCCCGGACAGTGGAACACTGAAGCTTTCTTT. It yields the protein CASSPGQWNTEAFF.